Below are 30 T cell receptor beta chains sequenced from a single sample in a study of T-cell reconstitution after alpha-beta-depleted transplantation in children. Unique molecular identifiers were built into the TCRbeta library. Using its own MiXCR run on the PCR reads, TCRdb lists one record per CDR3 protein. The data contain about 610,000 distinct CDR3 sequences, about 10% of them singletons. The sequencing used PBMCs from the stem cell graft donor, collected from the stem cell graft. The receptors were sampled from a human donor who donated a stem cell graft to a child with acute myeloid leukemia.

This clonotype showed up many times. The rearrangement uses TRBV29-1 and TRBJ2-3; no firm D call. CDR1 and CDR2 (germline): SQVTM, ANQGSEA. The CDR3 extends over 12 amino acids. V lost 4 bases and J 6 bases, leaving 11 bases between the germline ends. CDR3 in amino acids: CSVAVGPDTQYF. DNA of the CDR3: TGCAGCGTTGCCGTGGGCCCCGATACGCAGTATTTT.

This clonotype has just a few counts. The chain links TRBV20-1 to TRBJ2-2; 9 bases agree with TRBD2. Germline assignment: CDR1 DFQATT and CDR2 SNEGSKA (reference sequence). The CDR3 has 16 amino acids. V gave up 6 bases and J gave up 6 bases; unmatched junction bases: 14. CDR3: CSANKPGTSLAGELFF. The CDR3 DNA follows: TGCAGTGCCAATAAACCCGGGACTAGCTTGGCCGGGGAGCTGTTTTTT.

This clonotype was counted between two and nine times. The chain has TRBV11-2 and TRBJ2-1; D remains unclear. The CDR3 length is 12 residues. Germline loops: CDR1 SGHAT, CDR2 FQNNGV. V dropped 5 bases and J dropped 8 bases, with 10 bases sitting between them. The CDR3 is CASSRPWDEQFF. The CDR3 nucleotides are TGTGCCAGCAGCCGCCCCTGGGATGAGCAGTTCTTC. The variable domain in full, completed from reference TRBV11-2 and TRBJ2-1, reads EAGVAQSPRYKIIEKRQSVAFWCNPISGHATLYWYQQILGQGPKLLIQFQNNGVVDDSQLPKDRFSAERLKGVDSTLKIQPAKLEDSAVYLCASSRPWDEQFFGPGTRLTVL.

This sequence joins TRBV28 and TRBJ1-3, with D unclear. The ends were cut back, 7 bases at V and 1 base at J, with 11 bases in the middle. In germline, CDR1 is MDHEN, CDR2 SYDVKM. This CDR3 is 14 amino acids long. CDR3 in DNA: TGTGCCAGCACATCGGCTGGATCTGGAAACACCATATATTTT. It codes for CASTSAGSGNTIYF.

The rearrangement links TRBV6-5 to TRBJ1-6; tentatively, D is TRBD1 (5 bases). V lost 7 bases and J 10 bases, leaving 11 bases between the germline ends. The germline V gene encodes CDR1 MNHEY and CDR2 SVGAGI. The CDR3 runs 12 residues. The CDR3 DNA reads TGTGCCAGCAAAACAGGAGCCTCACCCCTCCACTTT. This encodes CASKTGASPLHF.

A few counts support this clonotype. The J gene is TRBJ2-5, the V gene TRBV9; D is ambiguous. CDR1 is SGDLS and CDR2 is YYNGEE in the germline V gene. Trimming stripped 3 bases from V and 5 bases from J, with 11 bases between. This CDR3 region has 13 residues. The CDR3 DNA is TGTGCCAGCAGCGGTTCGTGGTGGGAGACCCAGTACTTC. As protein: CASSGSWWETQYF.

This clonotype was recorded many times. The gene calls are TRBV12-3 or TRBV12-4 and TRBJ2-2; no reliable D call. The germline V and J ends were trimmed by 3 bases and 4 bases, with 3 bases remaining between them. CDR3 length: 12 amino acids. As DNA, the CDR3 is TGTGCCAGCAGTTTCCTCACCGGGGAGCTGTTTTTT. Its protein is CASSFLTGELFF.

This clonotype was seen a handful of times. This rearrangement joins TRBV15 to TRBJ2-5; the match to TRBD2 covers 12 bases. Germline V gives CDR1 LNHNV, CDR2 YYDKDF (reference sequence). The CDR3 spans 17 residues. V shed 4 bases, J shed 5 bases, and the junction held 11 bases outside the gene matches. CDR3 residues: CATSTGASGRASETQYF. CDR3 nucleotides: TGTGCCACCAGCACCGGGGCTAGCGGGAGGGCCTCGGAGACCCAGTACTTC. Full variable domain (missing parts from reference TRBV15 and TRBJ2-5): DAMVIQNPRYQVTQFGKPVTLSCSQTLNHNVMYWYQQKSSQAPKLLFHYYDKDFNNEADTPDNFQSRRPNTSFCFLDIRSPGLGDTAMYLCATSTGASGRASETQYFGPGTRLLVL.

The chain carries TRBV6-1 and TRBJ2-2, with 8 bases fitting TRBD1. J gave up 3 bases and V 7 bases, and 7 bases lay outside the gene matches. Germline V lookup: CDR1 MNHNS, CDR2 SASEGT. This CDR3 has 15 residues. The CDR3 reads CASKYGTGYTGELFF. CDR3 nucleotide sequence: TGTGCCAGCAAATACGGGACAGGCTACACCGGGGAGCTGTTTTTT.

This clonotype was picked up a small number of times. The chain uses TRBV28 and TRBJ2-3; 9 nucleotides line up with TRBD2. The CDR3 covers 18 residues. Germline V gene sequence: CDR1 MDHEN, CDR2 SYDVKM. The trim removed 6 bases at V and 2 bases at J, leaving 15 bases unmatched. This CDR3 reads CASSPGRGIAGDTDTQYF. The CDR3 DNA reads TGTGCCAGCAGCCCCGGGCGGGGGATAGCGGGAGACACAGATACGCAGTATTTT.

The J gene is TRBJ1-4, the V gene TRBV6-1; TRBD1 agrees at 10 bases. Germline V gives CDR1 MNHNS, CDR2 SASEGT. The trim removed 6 bases at V and 6 bases at J, leaving 7 bases unmatched. The CDR3 totals 15 residues. The CDR3 here is CASRGWGQGYEKLFF. The DNA for the CDR3 is TGTGCCAGCAGGGGATGGGGACAGGGGTATGAAAAACTGTTTTTT.

This rearrangement joins TRBV28 to TRBJ2-7; TRBD1 matches at 10 bases. This CDR3 has 16 amino acids. The germline V gene has CDR1 MDHEN and CDR2 SYDVKM. Germline trimming cut 5 bases from V and 5 bases from J; bases unmatched to any gene: 12. The CDR3 DNA sequence: TGTGCCAGCAGTCCTATACCGGGACAGGGGTCCCACGAGCAGTACTTC. Its protein product is CASSPIPGQGSHEQYF.

This chain connects TRBV20-1 to TRBJ1-1; 9 nucleotides agree with TRBD1. CDR1 is DFQATT, CDR2 SNEGSKA, per germline (reference sequence). CDR3 length: 13 residues. Trimming cost V 4 bases and J 5 bases; bases outside gene matches: 5. Here the CDR3 reads CSAMGQGNTEAFF. CDR3 sequence (DNA): TGCAGTGCTATGGGACAGGGAAATACTGAAGCTTTCTTT.

The chain is built from TRBV12-3 or TRBV12-4 and TRBJ2-1; the D gene is possibly TRBD2 (6 bases). The CDR3 length is 14 residues. V lost 6 bases to trimming and J lost 5 bases, with 14 bases between them. This chain's CDR3 is CASSTGTANNEQFF. CDR3 coding DNA: TGTGCCAGCAGCACCGGGACTGCTAACAATGAGCAGTTCTTC.

This clonotype was counted ten times or more. The genes are TRBV29-1 and TRBJ2-2; unclear D gene. The CDR3 loop spans 13 amino acids. V dropped 4 bases and J dropped 0 bases, with 6 bases sitting between them. The germline CDR1 and CDR2 sequences are SQVTM and ANQGSEA. CDR3: CSVAQPNTGELFF. CDR3 in DNA: TGCAGCGTTGCACAGCCGAACACCGGGGAGCTGTTTTTT.

The V and J genes are TRBV7-2 and TRBJ2-7; 7 bases map to TRBD2. The CDR3 is made up of 17 amino acids. The V gene end was trimmed by 0 bases and the J gene end by 0 bases; junction bases not matched to a gene: 8. Germline CDR1 reads SGHTA; CDR2 reads FQGNSA. CDR3 nucleotides: TGTGCCAGCAGCTTAGCGCGGAGCGGGGCTCCCTCCTACGAGCAGTACTTC. This encodes CASSLARSGAPSYEQYF.

This clonotype was detected only a few times. The chain couples TRBV20-1 to TRBJ1-4; no definite D call. Trimming removed 5 bases from V and 3 bases from J, with 16 bases in between. The CDR3 spans 15 residues. CDR1 is DFQATT and CDR2 is SNEGSKA in the germline V gene (reference sequence). The CDR3, as DNA: TGCAGTGCTGAGGGATTGACGTCGCCTAATGAAAAACTGTTTTTT. Encoded protein: CSAEGLTSPNEKLFF.

The chain couples TRBV11-2 to TRBJ2-7; 7 nucleotides match TRBD1. The germline V gene has CDR1 SGHAT and CDR2 FQNNGV. This CDR3 is 11 amino acids long. Trimming at V came to 8 bases and at J to 6 bases, leaving 4 bases not matched to a gene. The CDR3 DNA reads as TGTGCCAGCTCTACAGGGGCCGAGCAGTACTTC. It translates to CASSTGAEQYF.

V gene TRBV3-1 combines with J gene TRBJ1-6, with 7 bases that match TRBD1. The ends lost 1 base at V and 6 bases at J; junction bases unmatched: 3. CDR3 length: 15 amino acids. Germline CDR1 reads LGHDT; CDR2 reads YNNKEL (reference sequence). The CDR3 loop is CASSQATGANSPLHF. The CDR3 DNA reads as TGTGCCAGCAGCCAAGCTACAGGGGCTAATTCACCCCTCCACTTT.

This clonotype was counted many times. The V and J genes are TRBV29-1 and TRBJ1-4; D uncertain. With 7 bases removed from V and 12 bases from J, the gap between germline ends came to 18 bases. The V gene's germline CDR1 is SQVTM and CDR2 ANQGSEA. The CDR3 runs to 12 residues. For the CDR3, the DNA is TGCAGCGGGACGACGGGGAGTCGGGAACTGTTTTTT. Protein sequence: CSGTTGSRELFF. The complete variable domain, with remaining parts taken from reference TRBV29-1 and TRBJ1-4, reads SAVISQKPSRDICQRGTSLTIQCQVDSQVTMMFWYRQQPGQSLTLIATANQGSEATYESGFVIDKFPISRPNLTFSTLTVSNMSPEDSSIYLCSGTTGSRELFFGSGTQLSVL.

The V call is TRBV4-3, the J call TRBJ2-3; D unclear. The germline V gene has CDR1 LGHNA and CDR2 YSLEER. Trimming took off 0 bases at V and 0 bases at J, with 7 bases between the two ends. This CDR3 spans 15 amino acids. The CDR3 DNA reads TGCGCCAGCAGCCAAGAAACCCCTAGCACAGATACGCAGTATTTT. Amino acid sequence: CASSQETPSTDTQYF.

The chain combines TRBV29-1 with TRBJ1-1; TRBD1 is a possible D gene (5 bases). The CDR3 sequence is 11 residues long. Trimming cost V 6 bases and J 7 bases, with 12 bases left between them. Germline-derived CDR1 and CDR2 are SQVTM and ANQGSEA. The CDR3 loop is CSVVRGGEAFF. As DNA, the CDR3 is TGCAGCGTCGTTAGGGGAGGTGAAGCTTTCTTT.

In this sample, this clonotype turned up a few times. CDR3 DNA: TGTGCCAGCAGTTGGCGGGGTCCCTCCTACGAGCAGTACTTC. It translates to CASSWRGPSYEQYF. The chain couples TRBV5-6 to TRBJ2-7; weak D call: TRBD2 (6 bases). CDR1 and CDR2 from the germline V gene are SGHDT and YYEEEE. The CDR3 consists of 14 residues. Trimming removed 5 bases from V and 0 bases from J, with 12 bases in between.

This clonotype was recorded many times. The chain recombines TRBV27 with TRBJ2-7; D gene ambiguous. CDR3 length: 17 amino acids. The V end was cut by 3 bases, the J end by 1 base, with 19 bases between. Germline values: CDR1 MNHEY, CDR2 SMNVEV (reference sequence). CDR3 sequence (DNA): TGTGCCAGCAGTTTGACGACTTACGGCTCCGGGTCCTACGAGCAGTACTTC. Translating it yields CASSLTTYGSGSYEQYF.

The sample holds a few counts of this clonotype. The J gene is TRBJ2-6, the V gene TRBV20-1; no clear D gene. This CDR3 is built from 15 residues. Germline V CDR1 and CDR2: DFQATT, SNEGSKA (reference sequence). Trimming left V 0 bases short and J 2 bases short, with 8 bases between. Here the CDR3 DNA reads TGCAGTGCTAGAGACGGATTTCCTGGGGCCAACGTCCTGACTTTC. This gives the protein CSARDGFPGANVLTF.

This clonotype has a count of ten or more. This chain links TRBV3-1 with TRBJ2-7; D is unclear. The CDR3 contains 11 residues. The V end was cut by 2 bases, the J end by 3 bases, with 2 bases between. Germline lookup yields CDR1 LGHDT and CDR2 YNNKEL (reference sequence). The CDR3: CASSQIYEQYF. The CDR3 bases are TGTGCCAGCAGCCAAATCTACGAGCAGTACTTC.

This clonotype occurred many times. This rearrangement joins TRBV29-1 to TRBJ2-7; D unclear. Germline CDR1 and CDR2: SQVTM and ANQGSEA. V shed 3 bases and J shed 9 bases, with 9 bases lying between them. CDR3 length: 10 residues. The CDR3, as DNA: TGCAGCGTTGATGGAGAAAGGCAGTACTTC. It specifies CSVDGERQYF.

This clonotype was counted many times. The J gene is TRBJ2-7, the V gene TRBV4-2; TRBD2 agrees at 14 bases. V trimming: 4 bases; J trimming: 6 bases; junction bases outside the gene matches: 5. Germline lookup yields CDR1 LGHNA and CDR2 YNFKEQ. CDR3 length: 15 amino acids. The CDR3 loop is CASSLPGTSGSEQYF. The CDR3 nucleotides read TGTGCCAGCAGCCTACCGGGGACTAGCGGGAGCGAGCAGTACTTC.

This clonotype has a handful of counts. The V call is TRBV4-2, the J call TRBJ2-2, with D perhaps matching TRBD2 (6 bases). The CDR3 extends over 16 amino acids. Trimming pared 1 base from V and 1 base from J, leaving 10 bases between. Germline V gives CDR1 LGHNA, CDR2 YNFKEQ. For the CDR3, the DNA is TGTGCCAGCAGCCAAGGCGCGCGGGGGAACACCGGGGAGCTGTTTTTT. It is translated as CASSQGARGNTGELFF.

The gene calls are TRBV27 and TRBJ1-2; D not certain. V was cut by 11 bases and J by 2 bases, with 12 bases left in between. The CDR3 loop spans 12 amino acids. Germline-derived CDR1 and CDR2 are MNHEY and SMNVEV (reference sequence). The CDR3 coding sequence is TGTGCCGCGAGGACGGTCAACTATGGCTACACCTTC. Its protein product is CAARTVNYGYTF.